This TCR beta chain derives from a study of OX40 agonist ivuxolimab in advanced cancers. Study details: The treatment was a fully human IgG2 OX40 agonist, ivuxolimab. Overall study results and limits: In CD8+ T cells, expanded clones were on average more numerous than in CD4+. Clonal expansion was seen in CD4+ and CD8+ blood T cells by week 6 at 0.1 to 3.0 mg/kg. Antigen targets of the expanded peripheral T cells went undetermined.

As regards this clone: The antigen is unknown.

Some clones are missing from TCRdb's copy, which holds only in-frame ones; the method was immunoSEQ multiplex PCR. The top ten hold 1.8% of the sample, which has tens of thousands of clones, 82% seen once. The source of this sequence is an adult with an advanced solid tumor such as melanoma, head and neck, liver or kidney cancer. Sample: CD4+ or CD8+ T cells sorted from blood, taken in a trial of the OX40 agonist ivuxolimab.

CDR3 amino acids: CASSRTGSGNTIYF. Here the CDR3 DNA reads TGTGCCAGCAGCCGCACAGGGTCTGGAAACACCATATATTTT. This chain connects TRBV7-2 to TRBJ1-3, with TRBD1 as a possible D gene (6 bases). V was cut by 5 bases and J by 1 base, with 9 bases left in between. This CDR3 contains 14 residues. Germline assignment: CDR1 SGHTA and CDR2 FQGNSA.